The 10 T cell receptor beta chains below were found in one sample sequenced in a study of beta chain features in type 1 diabetes. As every portion of the isolated RNA was reverse transcribed, the sequencing read expressed TCRB transcripts. The data were produced by immunoSEQ multiplex PCR, yet TCRdb's version contains in-frame clones alone and is incomplete. The profile shows hundreds of thousands of clones, around 15% of them singletons. Their recognized antigens are unknown. Study-wide results and caveats: Shortening of TCRB CDR3s, moderate but significant, appeared in all four CD4+ subsets of Type 1 diabetes patients.

The sequenced sample consisted of naive CD4+ T cells from blood. The receptors stem from a man in his late teens or twenties with type 1 diabetes.

This clone was recorded a few times. The rearrangement uses TRBV28 and TRBJ1-5, with D hard to call. Germline-derived CDR1 and CDR2 are MDHEN and SYDVKM. The CDR3 contains 14 residues. Trimming shortened V by 5 bases and J by 7 bases, and 15 bases separated the two germline ends. Written as DNA, the CDR3 is TGTGCCAGCAGTATCGGGAACTGGGCGCAGCCCCAGCATTTT. Residues: CASSIGNWAQPQHF.

The gene calls are TRBV9 and TRBJ1-6; D may be TRBD1 (6 bases). The germline V and J ends were trimmed by 3 bases and 7 bases, with 11 bases remaining between them. The V gene's germline CDR1 is SGDLS and CDR2 YYNGEE. The CDR3 has 14 amino acids. In DNA, the CDR3 is TGTGCCAGCAGCGCCGGACAGATAAATTCACCCCTCCACTTT. It yields the protein CASSAGQINSPLHF.

This clone was seen a handful of times. The chain is built from TRBV14 and TRBJ2-1, with TRBD2 matching 10 bases. The V and J ends lost 4 bases and 12 bases, in that order; junction bases with no gene match: 6. CDR3 length: 13 amino acids. Germline assignment: CDR1 SGHDN and CDR2 FVKESK. CDR3 sequence reads: CASSLGTSVSQFF. The CDR3 coding sequence is TGTGCCAGCAGCCTTGGGACTAGCGTTTCGCAGTTCTTC.

This clone has a handful of counts. As DNA, the CDR3 is TGTGCCAGCAGCCGGGACCTGGGAGAGACCCAGTACTTC. This translates into CASSRDLGETQYF. This chain links TRBV25-1 with TRBJ2-5, with D tentatively TRBD1 or TRBD2 (5 bases each). With 6 bases removed from V and 4 bases from J, the gap between germline ends came to 12 bases. The germline V gene has CDR1 MGHDK and CDR2 SYGVNS. This CDR3 has 13 residues.

Only a few counts were recorded for this clone. The sample contains more than one DNA sequence encoding this CDR3. The V and J genes are TRBV5-6 and TRBJ2-3; no clear D. Trimming took 2 bases from V and 2 from J, leaving 0 bases between them. The CDR3 covers 11 residues. Germline values: CDR1 SGHDT, CDR2 YYEEEE. The CDR3 is CASSFTDTQYF. CDR3 nucleotides: TGTGCCAGCAGCTTCACAGATACGCAGTATTTT.

The genes are TRBV11-2 and TRBJ1-1; 12 bases match TRBD1. The ends lost 5 bases at V and 4 bases at J; junction bases unmatched: 11. The CDR3 runs to 17 residues. The germline gives CDR1 SGHAT, CDR2 FQNNGV. CDR3 sequence: CASSRSGDRGHGTEAFF. The DNA for the CDR3 is TGTGCCAGCAGCCGATCTGGGGACAGGGGGCACGGCACTGAAGCTTTCTTT.

The J gene is TRBJ1-2, the V gene TRBV6-5, with 7 bases matching TRBD1. The trim removed 6 bases at V and 2 bases at J, leaving 6 bases unmatched. Germline-derived CDR1 and CDR2 are MNHEY and SVGAGI. The CDR3 runs to 14 residues. The CDR3 DNA reads TGTGCCAGCAGGGCGGGACAGTTAAACTATGGCTACACCTTC. Its protein product is CASRAGQLNYGYTF.

About this clone: Other DNA sequences in this specimen translate into the identical CDR3. The gene calls are TRBV2 and TRBJ2-2; either TRBD1 or TRBD2 may supply D (5 bases each). The V and J ends lost 6 bases and 2 bases respectively, with 10 bases between them. This CDR3 has 14 amino acids. CDR1 and CDR2 from the germline V gene are SNHLY and FYNNEI. CDR3 protein: CASRGTANTGELFF. CDR3 in DNA: TGTGCCAGCAGGGGGACCGCCAACACCGGGGAGCTGTTTTTT.

This chain uses TRBV11-3 with TRBJ1-1; D not resolved. Trimming removed 0 bases from V and 3 bases from J, with 14 bases in between. Germline CDR1 and CDR2: SGHNT and YENEEA. The CDR3 extends over 16 amino acids. The CDR3 nucleotides read TGTGCCAGCAGCTTAGACGTGTTTGGGTTAGACACTGAAGCTTTCTTT. This translates into CASSLDVFGLDTEAFF.

This clone was detected a few times. This chain connects TRBV19 to TRBJ1-5; unclear D gene. The V gene lost 3 bases and the J gene lost 6 bases, with 9 bases spanning the gap. From germline, CDR1 is LNHDA and CDR2 SQIVND (reference sequence). The CDR3 is made up of 13 amino acids. CDR3 DNA: TGTGCCAGTAGTATGGGGTTGGGTCAGCCCCAGCATTTT. Protein sequence: CASSMGLGQPQHF.